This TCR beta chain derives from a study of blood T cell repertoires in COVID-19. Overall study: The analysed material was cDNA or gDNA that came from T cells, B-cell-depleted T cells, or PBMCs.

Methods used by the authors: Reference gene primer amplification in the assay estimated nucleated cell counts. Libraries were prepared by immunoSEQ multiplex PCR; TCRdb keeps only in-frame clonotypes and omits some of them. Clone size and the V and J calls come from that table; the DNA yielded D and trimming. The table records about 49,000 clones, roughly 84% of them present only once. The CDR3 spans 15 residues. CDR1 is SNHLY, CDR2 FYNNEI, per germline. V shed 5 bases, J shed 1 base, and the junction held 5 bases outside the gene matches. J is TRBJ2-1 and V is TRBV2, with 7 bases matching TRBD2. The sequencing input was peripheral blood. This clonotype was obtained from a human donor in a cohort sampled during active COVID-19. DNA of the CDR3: TGTGCCAGCAGTTACGGGGGGACGTCCTACAATGAGCAGTTCTTC. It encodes CASSYGGTSYNEQFF.